This T cell receptor (beta chain) originates from a study of cytomegalovirus exposure and HLA in healthy donors. Primers for the PCR totalled 60 Vbeta and 13 Jbeta. Clones were read by immunoSEQ multiplex PCR, and TCRdb kept only the in-frame ones, dropping some. Altogether roughly 290,000 clones are present, 70% to 90% being singletons, with the ten largest covering about 2%. General study findings and limits: By a later analysis, the bulk of CMV-associated TCR beta chains appeared HLA-restricted.

Remarks on this clone: The antigen remains undetermined.

Per the germline V gene, CDR1 is SGHNT and CDR2 is YYREEE (reference sequence). The CDR3 consists of 16 residues. The trim removed 0 bases at V and 0 bases at J, leaving 5 bases unmatched. The V call is TRBV5-4, the J call TRBJ2-5; 7 nucleotides line up with TRBD2. The sequence was obtained from a woman aged 18 to 35 in good health and CMV-seronegative. Source material: PBMCs. The CDR3 loop reads CASSLGAGSNQETQYF. The CDR3 DNA sequence: TGTGCCAGCAGCTTGGGAGCGGGGTCGAACCAAGAGACCCAGTACTTC.